The rows below give T cell receptor beta chains drawn from one sample of a study of CD8 T cells in ankylosing spondylitis. A single record per CDR3 protein comes from TCRdb applying MiXCR to the 5' RACE reads. The data show 750,000 to 850,000 distinct CDR3 sequences, 10% to 15% seen once. Sequencing was performed on blood, either unsorted or a sorted T cell fraction (not recorded which). The receptors shown here come from a male donor with ankylosing spondylitis. Each CDR3 is given with its conserved first and last residue. A D gene is named only where the DNA matches it firmly. Size is omitted from some rows. Given values are once, few, many or a class for expanded clones.

j_call d_call v_call clone_size cdr3_aa cdr3_nt
TRBJ2-1 . TRBV20-1 many CSPRSRLRQFF TGCAGTCCGAGGAGCAGACTTAGGCAGTTCTTC
TRBJ2-2 . TRBV5-6 few CASSADRGRDTGELFF TGTGCCAGCAGCGCGGATCGGGGACGGGACACCGGGGAGCTGTTTTTT
TRBJ2-1 TRBD2 TRBV29-1 few CSVYGLAVSYNEQFF TGCAGCGTTTACGGACTAGCGGTCTCCTACAATGAGCAGTTCTTC
TRBJ2-7 . TRBV6-2/TRBV6-3 many CASSYRYETGLKEQYF TGTGCCAGCAGTTACCGTTACGAGACAGGACTTAAAGAGCAGTACTTC
TRBJ2-1 TRBD2 TRBV7-2 many CASSFPGTSGSRNEQFF TGTGCCAGCAGCTTCCCAGGGACTAGCGGGAGTCGAAATGAGCAGTTCTTC
TRBJ2-5 . TRBV4-2 few CASSQDWGKGQETQYF TGTGCCAGCAGCCAAGATTGGGGGAAAGGGCAAGAGACCCAGTACTTC
TRBJ1-1 . TRBV20-1 . CSARDSKRLTFF TGCAGTGCTAGGGACTCAAAGAGGTTAACTTTCTTT
TRBJ2-1 TRBD1 TRBV6-1 few CASSGDRGLSYNEQFF TGTGCCAGCAGTGGGGACAGGGGCCTTTCCTACAATGAGCAGTTCTTC
TRBJ2-7 . TRBV4-3 . CASSQVQGGYEQYF TGCGCCAGCAGCCAAGTTCAGGGGGGGTACGAGCAGTACTTC
TRBJ2-3 . TRBV18 . CASSPRLLTSTDTQYF TGTGCCAGCTCACCCAGACTGCTTACTAGCACAGATACGCAGTATTTT
TRBJ2-5 TRBD1 TRBV10-3 many CAARGQDKETQYF TGTGCCGCCCGGGGACAGGATAAAGAGACCCAGTACTTC
TRBJ2-1 . TRBV6-2/TRBV6-3 . CASSYSGSSQFF TGTGCCAGCAGTTACTCCGGGAGTTCGCAGTTCTTC
TRBJ1-5 TRBD1 TRBV10-3 few CAISVTGLNQPQHF TGTGCCATCAGTGTGACAGGGTTGAATCAGCCCCAGCATTTT
TRBJ2-1 . TRBV20-1 many CSAHFYNEQFF TGCAGTGCCCACTTTTACAATGAGCAGTTCTTC
TRBJ2-2 . TRBV5-1 . CASSYTPGELFF TGCGCCAGCAGCTATACCCCCGGGGAGCTGTTTTTT
TRBJ2-3 TRBD2 TRBV4-2 . CASSQVQAGGPDTQYF TGTGCCAGCAGCCAAGTCCAGGCGGGGGGGCCGGATACGCAGTATTTT
TRBJ2-7 TRBD2 TRBV20-1 many CRGLAGDSYEQYF TGCAGGGGACTAGCGGGGGATTCCTACGAGCAGTACTTC
TRBJ1-6 . TRBV10-3 many CAISESGTRNSPLHF TGTGCCATCAGTGAGTCGGGGACACGTAATTCACCCCTCCACTTT